Detailed here is one T cell receptor beta chain. The antigen remains undetermined. The sample originates from a study of blood T cells in healthy people across ages. Notes on the study in general: Considered underestimates were the diversity estimates obtained from one million T cells. Strong correlation was found linking TCR beta diversity to naive T cell percentage.

Per the germline V gene, CDR1 is LNHNV and CDR2 is YYDKDF (reference sequence). The V end was cut by 3 bases, the J end by 3 bases, with 11 bases between. CDR3 length: 14 residues. A second about 7 to 11 cycle PCR used barcoded and J-beta primers. Each TCR beta cDNA got a 12-nucleotide random molecular identifier. Every individual sample yielded 2.5 million or more paired-end reads (each containing CDR3). TCRdb recomputed calls from the 5' RACE reads with MiXCR, one row per CDR3 protein. The top ten clones hold 4% of a sample with 1.5 million to 1.8 million distinct CDR3 sequences, 42% of them seen once.

Material: blood. The V gene is TRBV15, the J gene TRBJ2-5, with D perhaps matching TRBD2 (5 bases). The receptor comes from a woman under 30 in good health. CDR3 nucleotides: TGTGCCACCAGCAGTCTCCACGGGAAAGAGACCCAGTACTTC. Its translation: CATSSLHGKETQYF.